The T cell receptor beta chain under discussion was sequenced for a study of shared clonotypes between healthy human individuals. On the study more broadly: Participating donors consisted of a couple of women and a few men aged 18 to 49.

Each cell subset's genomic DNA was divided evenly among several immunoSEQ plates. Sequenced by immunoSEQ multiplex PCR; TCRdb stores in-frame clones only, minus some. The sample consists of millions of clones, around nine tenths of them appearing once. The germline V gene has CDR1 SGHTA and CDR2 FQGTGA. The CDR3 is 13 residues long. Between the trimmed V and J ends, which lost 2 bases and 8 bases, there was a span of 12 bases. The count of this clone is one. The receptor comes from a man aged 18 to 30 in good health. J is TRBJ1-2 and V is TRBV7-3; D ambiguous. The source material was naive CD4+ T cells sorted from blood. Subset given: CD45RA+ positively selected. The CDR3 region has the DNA TGTGCCAGCAGCTTATTGGGAGGGTTCGGCTACACCTTC. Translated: CASSLLGGFGYTF.